Listed below are T cell receptor beta chains from one sample, sequenced in a study of human T cells and chemical hapten exposure. TCRdb reprocessed the RACE reads via MiXCR and lists one record per CDR3 protein. The profile shows 130,000 or so distinct CDR3 sequences, 11% of them singletons. The sample consisted of whole blood, taken in connection with sensitization to the hapten diphenylcyclopropenone (DPC). These receptors were obtained from a woman in her forties or fifties with alopecia areata. Some clones in this sample may be carry-over from other donors' samples. CDR3s include the opening cysteine and the closing phenylalanine or tryptophan. The order of the fields is CDR3 protein, CDR3 DNA, CDR3 length, V gene, clone size, J gene, D gene. A D gene is named only where the DNA matches it firmly. The size entry is marked missing in some rows and otherwise reads once, few, many or a size class.

CDR3 protein: CASSRASGFEQYF; CDR3 DNA: TGTGCCAGCAGCCGCGCGTCGGGGTTCGAGCAGTACTTC; CDR3 length: 13; V gene: TRBV28; clone size: NA; J gene: TRBJ2-7; D gene: NA
CDR3 protein: CASSQGASGNTIYF; CDR3 DNA: TGTGCCAGCAGCCAAGGGGCCTCTGGAAACACCATATATTTT; CDR3 length: 14; V gene: TRBV3-1; clone size: few; J gene: TRBJ1-3; D gene: NA
CDR3 protein: CASSRLRTDGDTDTQYF; CDR3 DNA: TGTGCCAGCAGCCGTTTGCGGACAGACGGAGACACAGATACGCAGTATTTT; CDR3 length: 17; V gene: TRBV3-1; clone size: few; J gene: TRBJ2-3; D gene: NA
CDR3 protein: CASSSLETQYF; CDR3 DNA: TGTGCCAGCAGCTCACTAGAGACCCAGTACTTC; CDR3 length: 11; V gene: TRBV7-2; clone size: many; J gene: TRBJ2-5; D gene: NA
CDR3 protein: CASARAGRGPQHF; CDR3 DNA: TGTGCCAGCGCGCGCGCAGGCCGGGGGCCCCAGCATTTT; CDR3 length: 13; V gene: TRBV13; clone size: NA; J gene: TRBJ1-5; D gene: NA
CDR3 protein: CASSRAGTIQYF; CDR3 DNA: TGTGCCAGCAGCCGGGCGGGGACCATTCAGTACTTC; CDR3 length: 12; V gene: TRBV7-9; clone size: NA; J gene: TRBJ2-4; D gene: NA
CDR3 protein: CASSQDALPPDTQYF; CDR3 DNA: TGTGCCAGCAGCCAAGATGCCCTACCTCCGGATACGCAGTATTTT; CDR3 length: 15; V gene: TRBV4-2; clone size: few; J gene: TRBJ2-3; D gene: NA
CDR3 protein: CASSDIVKSEQYF; CDR3 DNA: TGTGCCAGCAGCGACATCGTAAAGTCCGAGCAGTACTTC; CDR3 length: 13; V gene: TRBV6-1; clone size: NA; J gene: TRBJ2-7; D gene: NA
CDR3 protein: CASSLAGQGHQPQHF; CDR3 DNA: TGTGCCAGCAGTTTGGCGGGACAGGGACATCAGCCCCAGCATTTT; CDR3 length: 15; V gene: TRBV28; clone size: NA; J gene: TRBJ1-5; D gene: TRBD1
CDR3 protein: CASSLFGPKNTEAFF; CDR3 DNA: TGTGCCAGCAGTTTATTTGGGCCGAAGAACACTGAAGCTTTCTTT; CDR3 length: 15; V gene: TRBV27; clone size: many; J gene: TRBJ1-1; D gene: NA
CDR3 protein: CSARPAAGGNEKLFF; CDR3 DNA: TGCAGTGCCCGCCCCGCGGCAGGGGGAAATGAAAAACTGTTTTTT; CDR3 length: 15; V gene: TRBV20-1; clone size: many; J gene: TRBJ1-4; D gene: TRBD1
CDR3 protein: CSARGDGSSGNTIYF; CDR3 DNA: TGCAGTGCTAGAGGGGACGGGAGCTCTGGAAACACCATATATTTT; CDR3 length: 15; V gene: TRBV20-1; clone size: many; J gene: TRBJ1-3; D gene: NA
CDR3 protein: CASSPIGTTDTQYF; CDR3 DNA: TGTGCCAGCAGCCCGATAGGGACGACAGATACGCAGTATTTT; CDR3 length: 14; V gene: TRBV3-1; clone size: NA; J gene: TRBJ2-3; D gene: NA
CDR3 protein: CASSPDRGIDGYTF; CDR3 DNA: TGTGCCAGCAGCCCGGACAGGGGGATAGATGGCTACACCTTC; CDR3 length: 14; V gene: TRBV28; clone size: few; J gene: TRBJ1-2; D gene: TRBD1
CDR3 protein: CASSPGLSEQYF; CDR3 DNA: TGCGCCAGCAGCCCTGGTCTCTCCGAGCAGTACTTC; CDR3 length: 12; V gene: TRBV5-1; clone size: few; J gene: TRBJ2-7; D gene: NA
CDR3 protein: CASSPLGGQSDYTF; CDR3 DNA: TGTGCCAGCTCACCACTTGGCGGACAGTCAGACTACACCTTC; CDR3 length: 14; V gene: TRBV18; clone size: NA; J gene: TRBJ1-2; D gene: NA
CDR3 protein: CASTVGGNTIYF; CDR3 DNA: TGTGCCAGCACCGTAGGCGGAAACACCATATATTTT; CDR3 length: 12; V gene: TRBV7-2; clone size: NA; J gene: TRBJ1-3; D gene: NA
CDR3 protein: CASSLGDSGMQFF; CDR3 DNA: TGCGCCAGCAGCTTGGGGGACAGTGGGATGCAGTTCTTC; CDR3 length: 13; V gene: TRBV5-1; clone size: few; J gene: TRBJ2-1; D gene: TRBD1
CDR3 protein: CASSRKTENTEAFF; CDR3 DNA: TGTGCCAGCTCACGAAAGACGGAGAACACTGAAGCTTTCTTT; CDR3 length: 14; V gene: TRBV18; clone size: many; J gene: TRBJ1-1; D gene: NA
CDR3 protein: CASSSTGSYGYTF; CDR3 DNA: TGTGCCAGCAGCTCCACAGGGAGCTATGGCTACACCTTC; CDR3 length: 13; V gene: TRBV25-1; clone size: few; J gene: TRBJ1-2; D gene: NA
CDR3 protein: CASSPDHEQYF; CDR3 DNA: TGTGCCAGCTCACCGGACCACGAGCAGTACTTC; CDR3 length: 11; V gene: TRBV18; clone size: few; J gene: TRBJ2-7; D gene: NA
CDR3 protein: CASSSSPAGTSGYGYTF; CDR3 DNA: TGTGCCAGCAGTTCCAGCCCCGCTGGTACTTCTGGCTATGGCTACACCTTC; CDR3 length: 17; V gene: TRBV13; clone size: NA; J gene: TRBJ1-2; D gene: NA
CDR3 protein: CASSLRRAGYNEQFF; CDR3 DNA: TGTGCCAGCAGCTTACGTAGAGCGGGCTACAATGAGCAGTTCTTC; CDR3 length: 15; V gene: TRBV12-3/TRBV12-4; clone size: NA; J gene: TRBJ2-1; D gene: NA
CDR3 protein: CSASGNYNEQFF; CDR3 DNA: TGCAGTGCTAGCGGAAACTACAATGAGCAGTTCTTC; CDR3 length: 12; V gene: TRBV20-1; clone size: NA; J gene: TRBJ2-1; D gene: NA
CDR3 protein: CSTGLASYNEQFF; CDR3 DNA: TGCAGTACCGGACTAGCTTCCTACAATGAGCAGTTCTTC; CDR3 length: 13; V gene: TRBV20-1; clone size: many; J gene: TRBJ2-1; D gene: TRBD2
CDR3 protein: CASSYSRGSGANVLTF; CDR3 DNA: TGTGCCAGCAGTTACTCGAGGGGGTCTGGGGCCAACGTCCTGACTTTC; CDR3 length: 16; V gene: TRBV6-5; clone size: many; J gene: TRBJ2-6; D gene: NA
CDR3 protein: CSARSDTQYF; CDR3 DNA: TGCAGTGCTAGAAGTGATACGCAGTATTTT; CDR3 length: 10; V gene: TRBV20-1; clone size: NA; J gene: TRBJ2-3; D gene: NA
CDR3 protein: CASSQDRGYAEAFF; CDR3 DNA: TGTGCCAGCAGTCAGGACAGGGGATACGCTGAAGCTTTCTTT; CDR3 length: 14; V gene: TRBV12-3/TRBV12-4; clone size: NA; J gene: TRBJ1-1; D gene: TRBD1
CDR3 protein: CASSREAGPQYF; CDR3 DNA: TGTGCCAGCAGTCGGGAGGCAGGGCCGCAGTATTTT; CDR3 length: 12; V gene: TRBV6-2/TRBV6-3; clone size: NA; J gene: TRBJ2-3; D gene: TRBD2
CDR3 protein: CSVEVAGAGNTIYF; CDR3 DNA: TGCAGCGTTGAAGTGGCAGGGGCTGGAAACACCATATATTTT; CDR3 length: 14; V gene: TRBV29-1; clone size: few; J gene: TRBJ1-3; D gene: NA